The next 5 T cell receptor beta chains were all read from a single sample in a study of blood T cell repertoires in COVID-19. The method was immunoSEQ multiplex PCR; TCRdb's version includes in-frame clones alone and lacks a portion of them. The sample yields 72,000 or so clones, 75% to 90% seen once. Input material: peripheral blood. All receptors come from an elderly woman with active or convalescent COVID-19.

This chain links TRBV6-5 with TRBJ1-3; 7 positions match TRBD1. This CDR3 contains 14 residues. V lost 6 bases to trimming and J lost 1 base; unmatched junction nucleotides: 3. CDR1 is MNHEY, CDR2 SVGAGI, per germline. Here the CDR3 DNA reads TGTGCCAGCAGAGGGACAGCTTCTGGAAACACCATATATTTT. Encoded protein: CASRGTASGNTIYF.

This sequence joins TRBV7-9 and TRBJ2-7, with a weak D call TRBD1 (6 bases). Germline V gene lookup returns CDR1 SEHNR and CDR2 FQNEAQ (reference sequence). V dropped 3 bases and J dropped 2 bases, with 11 bases sitting between them. The CDR3 contains 14 residues. CDR3 DNA: TGTGCCAGCAGCTTTCAACAGGGCCCCTACGAGCAGTACTTC. Translated, it gives CASSFQQGPYEQYF.

V is TRBV14 and J is TRBJ2-5; D call uncertain. CDR3 size: 12 residues. The germline CDR1 and CDR2 sequences are SGHDN and FVKESK. Trimming removed 5 bases at V and 5 bases at J, with 9 bases between. The CDR3 DNA reads as TGTGCCAGCAGCTCGGTAATGGAGACCCAGTACTTC. Translating gives CASSSVMETQYF.

This chain joins TRBV5-1 and TRBJ2-1; D is ambiguous. The CDR3 has 11 residues. Germline values: CDR1 SGHRS, CDR2 YFSETQ. V was clipped by 5 bases and J by 9 bases, with 9 bases between them. The DNA of the CDR3 is TGCGCCAGCAGACGACAAGCTGAGCAGTTCTTC. Amino acids: CASRRQAEQFF.

The V and J genes are TRBV7-2 and TRBJ2-1, with D perhaps matching TRBD1 (6 bases). The CDR3 spans 16 residues. The germline V and J ends were trimmed by 1 base and 4 bases, with 14 bases remaining between them. Germline V gene data show CDR1 as SGHTA and CDR2 as FQGNSA. The CDR3 region is CASSLDRVWGYNEQFF. In DNA, the CDR3 is TGTGCCAGCAGCTTAGACAGGGTCTGGGGATACAATGAGCAGTTCTTC.